One and the same sample provided the 28 T cell receptor beta chains below, sequenced in a study of T cell repertoires in cytomegalovirus infection. TCRdb analysed the reads with MiXCR anew, one entry per CDR3 protein. Among around 270,000 distinct CDR3 sequences listed, less than 9.5% were seen once. Sample: PBMCs. The receptors come from a human donor in good health (CMV status not recorded). Some clones in this sample may be carry-over from other donors' samples.

This clonotype was seen only a few times. This chain uses TRBV12-3 or TRBV12-4 with TRBJ1-1, with 7 bases matching TRBD1. This CDR3 contains 14 residues. With 5 bases clipped from V and 4 bases from J, the junction kept 7 bases outside the gene matches. The CDR3, as DNA: TGTGCCAGCAGTAGACAGGGTGGGACCACTGAAGCTTTCTTT. Its protein is CASSRQGGTTEAFF.

This clonotype was counted at least ten times. The chain employs TRBV7-2 and TRBJ1-5; no reliable D call. V shed 5 bases and J shed 5 bases, with 10 bases lying between them. Germline CDR1 SGHTA, CDR2 FQGNSA. There are 13 residues in the CDR3. The CDR3 is CASSPLSHQPQHF. CDR3 in DNA: TGTGCCAGCAGCCCGCTCTCTCATCAGCCCCAGCATTTT.

This clonotype was seen at least ten times. This CDR3 reads CASSLNPPRPGKTYEQYF. The CDR3 DNA sequence: TGTGCCAGCAGCCTAAATCCACCCCGGCCGGGGAAAACCTACGAGCAGTACTTC. The J gene is TRBJ2-7, the V gene TRBV7-2, with D perhaps matching TRBD2 (5 bases). V lost 5 bases, J lost 2 bases, and 25 bases lay in between. Germline loops: CDR1 SGHTA, CDR2 FQGNSA. The CDR3 spans 18 residues.

In this sample, this clonotype turned up many times. The chain uses TRBV5-6 and TRBJ1-1; possibly TRBD1 for D (5 bases). Germline loops: CDR1 SGHDT, CDR2 YYEEEE. V lost 0 bases and J lost 5, with 11 bases in between. CDR3 length: 14 residues. CDR3 DNA: TGTGCCAGCAGCTTGGAGCGGACAAGGACTGAAGCTTTCTTT. Protein sequence: CASSLERTRTEAFF.

The V call is TRBV7-9, the J call TRBJ1-1; TRBD1 aligns across 7 bases. This CDR3 region has 19 residues. Looked up from germline, CDR1 is SEHNR and CDR2 is FQNEAQ (reference sequence). V lost 0 bases to trimming and J lost 1 base; unmatched junction nucleotides: 14. CDR3 nucleotide sequence: TGTGCCAGCAGCTTAGCGGGTTGGACAGGAAAGGTTCAGAACACTGAAGCTTTCTTT. Translated, it gives CASSLAGWTGKVQNTEAFF. The variable domain in full, with the rest retrieved from reference TRBV7-9 and TRBJ1-1, is DTGVSQNPRHKITKRGQNVTFRCDPISEHNRLYWYRQTLGQGPEFLTYFQNEAQLEKSRLLSDRFSAERPKGSFSTLEIQRTEQGDSAMYLCASSLAGWTGKVQNTEAFFGQGTRLTVV.

This rearrangement joins TRBV7-2 to TRBJ1-2, with TRBD1 identical over 7 bases. Germline CDR1 and CDR2: SGHTA and FQGNSA. This CDR3 region has 15 residues. V trimming: 2 bases; J trimming: 4 bases; junction bases outside the gene matches: 7. The CDR3 bases are TGTGCCAGCAGCTTACCGTCGGGACAGATCTATGGCTACACCTTC. It encodes CASSLPSGQIYGYTF.

This clonotype was detected many times. The CDR3 protein is CASSLLQIRSYEQYF. CDR3 DNA sequence: TGTGCCAGCAGCTTACTGCAGATACGCTCCTACGAGCAGTACTTC. The genes are TRBV7-2 and TRBJ2-7; D remains unclear. The length of the CDR3 is 15 residues. The germline V gene encodes CDR1 SGHTA and CDR2 FQGNSA. The V gene lost 2 bases and the J gene lost 0 bases, with 11 bases spanning the gap.

Ten or more counts support this clonotype. The gene calls are TRBV4-3 and TRBJ2-7, with 10 bases aligning to TRBD1. The V segment lost 10 bases and the J segment 3 bases; nucleotides outside the gene matches: 6. This CDR3 spans 13 amino acids. Per the germline V gene, CDR1 is LGHNA and CDR2 is YSLEER. The DNA of the CDR3 is TGCGCCACCTCAGGGGACAGGGGCTACGAGCAGTACTTC. It is translated as CATSGDRGYEQYF.

This clonotype was observed at least ten times. The chain recombines TRBV7-2 with TRBJ1-1, with 7 nucleotides matching TRBD1. The CDR3 runs 13 residues. Germline lookup yields CDR1 SGHTA and CDR2 FQGNSA. J was trimmed by 7 bases and V by 4 bases; bases with no gene match: 6. The CDR3 coding sequence is TGTGCCAGCAGCTGGAGCGCAGGGGGTGAAGCTTTCTTT. Encoded protein: CASSWSAGGEAFF.

This clonotype was seen at least ten times. This chain joins TRBV7-2 and TRBJ1-5, with 11 bases fitting TRBD1. The germline V gene encodes CDR1 SGHTA and CDR2 FQGNSA. This CDR3 is built from 16 residues. Trimming cost V 5 bases and J 7 bases; bases outside gene matches: 10. In DNA, the CDR3 is TGTGCCAGCAGCCCGGCCGGGACAGGGGGGTGGCAGCCCCAGCATTTT. As protein: CASSPAGTGGWQPQHF.

This clonotype showed up just a few times. The chain recombines TRBV4-2 with TRBJ1-1, with 8 bases that match TRBD1. Germline lookup yields CDR1 LGHNA and CDR2 YNFKEQ. The CDR3 length is 14 residues. The V segment lost 4 bases and the J segment 7 bases; nucleotides outside the gene matches: 8. The CDR3 nucleotides are TGTGCCAGCAGCCTTGAGACAGGGGCAAATGAAGCTTTCTTT. It encodes CASSLETGANEAFF.

This clonotype was observed many times. The chain uses TRBV28 and TRBJ2-3, with D maybe TRBD2 (7 bases). Germline loops: CDR1 MDHEN, CDR2 SYDVKM. Trimming cost V 8 bases and J 4 bases, with 19 bases left between them. CDR3 length equals 15 residues. The CDR3 bases are TGTGCCAGCCCCCCTCCCGGGGGGCGACCAGATACGCAGTATTTT. Translation gives CASPPPGGRPDTQYF.

This chain connects TRBV4-2 to TRBJ1-2, with D perhaps matching TRBD1 (5 bases). The V end was cut by 0 bases, the J end by 3 bases, with 11 bases between. CDR1 and CDR2 (germline): LGHNA, YNFKEQ. This CDR3 has 15 amino acids. CDR3 nucleotide sequence: TGTGCCAGCAGCCAAGAATCAGGGACGGACTATGGCTACACCTTC. Protein: CASSQESGTDYGYTF.

This clonotype was seen many times. V is TRBV28 and J is TRBJ1-2, with 9 bases matching TRBD1. In germline, CDR1 is MDHEN, CDR2 SYDVKM. J gave up 2 bases and V 6 bases, and 7 bases lay outside the gene matches. The CDR3 totals 15 residues. CDR3 loop: CASRETGTGNYGYTF. CDR3 coding DNA: TGTGCCAGCAGAGAAACCGGGACAGGGAACTATGGCTACACCTTC.

The table lists this clonotype with many counts. This chain joins TRBV28 and TRBJ2-7, with TRBD1 matching over 8 bases. Germline CDR1 reads MDHEN; CDR2 reads SYDVKM. With 6 bases clipped from V and 13 bases from J, the junction kept 14 bases outside the gene matches. The CDR3 is 13 amino acids. The CDR3 bases are TGTGCCAGCAGGGGCCAGGGGGCACCGCCGGGTTACTTC. Translation gives CASRGQGAPPGYF.

Comments on this clonotype: This sequence may be a read error, since a much larger clone differs from it by one base. The chain couples TRBV6-5 to TRBJ2-5; 10 positions match TRBD1. This CDR3 contains 16 residues. The V and J ends lost 1 base and 4 bases, in that order; junction bases with no gene match: 6. The germline V gene encodes CDR1 MNHEY and CDR2 SVGAGI. Written as DNA, the CDR3 is TGTGCCAGCAGTTACTATGGGACAGGGGTACGAGAGACCCAGTACTTC. Its translation: CASSYYGTGVRETQYF.

This clonotype was seen many times. This chain connects TRBV7-2 to TRBJ1-3, with 7 positions matching TRBD1. The CDR3 spans 16 residues. The junction had 8 bases not matched to a gene; V was cut back by 4 bases and J by 2 bases. Germline lookup yields CDR1 SGHTA and CDR2 FQGNSA. CDR3 sequence (DNA): TGTGCCAGCAGCTCCGCCCCGACAGGGCCTGGAAACACCATATATTTT. Protein: CASSSAPTGPGNTIYF. The whole variable domain, filled in from reference TRBV7-2 and TRBJ1-3, reads GAGVSQSPSNKVTEKGKDVELRCDPISGHTALYWYRQSLGQGLEFLIYFQGNSAPDKSGLPSDRFSAERTGGSVSTLTIQRTQQEDSAVYLCASSSAPTGPGNTIYFGEGSWLTVV.

This chain connects TRBV7-6 to TRBJ1-1; possible D gene TRBD1, 5 bases. V dropped 2 bases and J dropped 4 bases, with 14 bases sitting between them. Germline assignment: CDR1 SGHVS and CDR2 FNYEAQ. This CDR3 has 15 amino acids. The CDR3 DNA reads as TGTGCCAGCAGCTTATCCTCCCAGGGTGGCACTGAAGCTTTCTTT. Its protein product is CASSLSSQGGTEAFF.

At least ten counts were recorded for this clonotype. The rearrangement joins TRBV28 to TRBJ1-3; D gene unclear. The ends were cut back, 5 bases at V and 0 bases at J, with 11 bases in the middle. The CDR3 is 15 amino acids. In germline, CDR1 is MDHEN, CDR2 SYDVKM. CDR3 nucleotide sequence: TGTGCCAGCAGTCCCCCACACCGCTCTGGAAACACCATATATTTT. Amino acid sequence: CASSPPHRSGNTIYF. The full variable domain, rest sourced from reference TRBV28 and TRBJ1-3, is DVKVTQSSRYLVKRTGEKVFLECVQDMDHENMFWYRQDPGLGLRLIYFSYDVKMKEKGDIPEGYSVSREKKERFSLILESASTNQTSMYLCASSPPHRSGNTIYFGEGSWLTVV.

About this clonotype itself: The missing conserved phenylalanine or tryptophan at the end of this CDR3 makes a read error likely. No DNA is shown, since the ends of the CDR3 on it are uncertain; the CDR3 is the one TCRdb lists. The chain recombines TRBV20-1 with TRBJ1-1. Germline values: CDR1 DFQATT, CDR2 SNEGSKA (reference sequence). Counting both end residues, the CDR3 totals 8 amino acids. CDR3 protein: CSAEGLLY.

This clonotype was counted many times. V and J are TRBV7-8 and TRBJ1-5; tentative D call: TRBD1 (5 bases). The germline gives CDR1 SGHVS, CDR2 FQNEAQ. V dropped 2 bases and J dropped 0 bases, with 11 bases sitting between them. This CDR3 is 16 amino acids long. The CDR3 region is CASSLSQGNSNQPQHF. The CDR3 DNA reads as TGTGCCAGCAGCTTAAGCCAGGGTAATAGCAATCAGCCCCAGCATTTT.

This clonotype appeared a few times. The rearrangement links TRBV7-3 to TRBJ1-1; 9 positions agree with TRBD1. V gave up 5 bases and J gave up 5 bases; unmatched junction bases: 9. The CDR3 contains 15 residues. Germline values: CDR1 SGHTA, CDR2 FQGTGA. The chain's CDR3 is CASSPNGGQGTEAFF. The CDR3 DNA sequence: TGTGCCAGCAGCCCGAATGGTGGACAGGGGACTGAAGCTTTCTTT.

The chain carries TRBV6-2 or TRBV6-3 and TRBJ2-7, with 9 bases that match TRBD1. V trimming: 7 bases; J trimming: 3 bases; junction bases outside the gene matches: 7. This CDR3 has 14 amino acids. The germline CDR1 and CDR2 sequences are MNHEY and SVGEGT. CDR3: CASKLQGAIYEQYF. In nucleotides, the CDR3 is TGTGCCAGCAAACTACAGGGGGCTATCTACGAGCAGTACTTC.

This clonotype was recorded at least ten times. The rearrangement joins TRBV28 to TRBJ2-1, with 12 bases aligning to TRBD2. Germline assignment: CDR1 MDHEN and CDR2 SYDVKM. The CDR3 covers 15 residues. V shed 7 bases and J 3 bases; nucleotides not matched to a gene: 4. The CDR3 DNA reads as TGTGCCAGCACTCTAGCGGGAGGGGGCTACAATGAGCAGTTCTTC. It codes for CASTLAGGGYNEQFF.

This clonotype was counted a few times. The V gene is TRBV24-1, the J gene TRBJ2-1, with D tentatively TRBD2 (6 bases). Trimming took off 5 bases at V and 4 bases at J, with 11 bases between the two ends. The CDR3 loop spans 14 amino acids. CDR1 and CDR2 from the germline V gene are KGHDR and SFDVKD. The DNA for the CDR3 is TGTGCCACCAGTGGGGGACTTCCTTACAATGAGCAGTTCTTC. The encoded protein is CATSGGLPYNEQFF.

This clonotype has a handful of counts. This rearrangement joins TRBV7-2 to TRBJ1-6, with D unclear. V lost 1 base, J lost 7 bases, and 8 bases lay in between. The CDR3 runs 14 residues. Germline values: CDR1 SGHTA, CDR2 FQGNSA. This CDR3 is CASSLDKGNSPLHF. CDR3 bases: TGTGCCAGCAGCTTAGACAAGGGCAATTCACCCCTCCACTTT.

This clonotype was observed a handful of times. This rearrangement joins TRBV15 to TRBJ2-2; D may be TRBD2 (5 bases). The CDR3 is 17 residues long. Between the trimmed V and J ends, which lost 1 base and 0 bases, there was a span of 12 bases. Germline assignment: CDR1 LNHNV and CDR2 YYDKDF (reference sequence). As DNA, the CDR3 is TGTGCCACCAGCAGAGGTTCAGGACTCTCGAACACCGGGGAGCTGTTTTTT. Protein: CATSRGSGLSNTGELFF. Together with reference TRBV15 and TRBJ2-2, the CDR3 gives the full variable domain: DAMVIQNPRYQVTQFGKPVTLSCSQTLNHNVMYWYQQKSSQAPKLLFHYYDKDFNNEADTPDNFQSRRPNTSFCFLDIRSPGLGDTAMYLCATSRGSGLSNTGELFFGEGSRLTVL.

This clonotype has ten or more counts. This CDR3 is CASSPRPSGANTEAFF. DNA for the CDR3: TGTGCCAGCAGCCCCCGTCCCTCGGGGGCGAACACTGAAGCTTTCTTT. The chain employs TRBV7-2 and TRBJ1-1, with a tentative D call TRBD1 (6 bases). Trimming left V 5 bases short and J 1 base short, with 17 bases between. The germline V gene has CDR1 SGHTA and CDR2 FQGNSA. The CDR3 is 16 residues long. The full variable domain, rest sourced from reference TRBV7-2 and TRBJ1-1, is GAGVSQSPSNKVTEKGKDVELRCDPISGHTALYWYRQSLGQGLEFLIYFQGNSAPDKSGLPSDRFSAERTGGSVSTLTIQRTQQEDSAVYLCASSPRPSGANTEAFFGQGTRLTVV.